Presented here are 19 T cell receptor beta chains from one specimen sequenced in a study of T cell changes during pregnancy in multiple sclerosis. The assay was immunoSEQ multiplex PCR, and TCRdb's table has in-frame clones only and misses some. The sample includes under 50,000 clones, about 93% seen only once; the top ten take under 4.5%. The sample in question was CD8+ T cells from peripheral blood mononuclear cells, obtained after pregnancy. All receptors derive from a female donor with multiple sclerosis, enrolled in a pregnancy study.

The genes are TRBV4-3 and TRBJ2-1; TRBD2 is a possible D gene (5 bases). Germline CDR1 reads LGHNA; CDR2 reads YSLEER. V was trimmed by 0 bases and J by 2 bases, leaving 8 bases between them. This CDR3 comprises 15 residues. The DNA of the CDR3 is TGCGCCAGCAGCCAAGAGATACTAGCCTACAATGAGCAGTTCTTC. This gives the protein CASSQEILAYNEQFF.

V usage is TRBV7-9 and J usage is TRBJ2-2; 9 positions agree with TRBD1. Trimming removed 7 bases from V and 7 bases from J; junction bases left unmatched: 16. Germline lookup yields CDR1 SEHNR and CDR2 FQNEAQ (reference sequence). The CDR3 has 17 amino acids. The CDR3: CASNRDRVRSNIGELFF. The CDR3, as DNA: TGTGCCAGCAACCGGGACAGGGTTAGAAGTAATATCGGGGAGCTGTTTTTT.

This chain joins TRBV4-1 and TRBJ1-6, with TRBD1 matching over 9 bases. CDR1 MGHRA and CDR2 YSYEKL come from the germline V gene. This CDR3 has 19 residues. V trimming: 3 bases; J trimming: 0 bases; junction bases outside the gene matches: 9. CDR3 sequence reads: CASSHTGGSSSSYNSPLHF. DNA of the CDR3: TGCGCCAGCAGCCACACAGGGGGCTCCTCTAGCTCCTATAATTCACCCCTCCACTTT.

The gene calls are TRBV25-1 and TRBJ1-2; no firm D call. Germline CDR1 is MGHDK and CDR2 is SYGVNS. V was trimmed by 3 bases and J by 1 base, leaving 15 bases between them. The CDR3 loop spans 16 amino acids. CDR3 protein: CASSDSDSGYNYGYTF. CDR3 sequence (DNA): TGTGCCAGCAGTGATTCAGACTCCGGATATAACTATGGCTACACCTTC.

Here the CDR3 DNA reads TGTGCCAGCAGTCCTACCGTTGGTGAGCAGTTCTTC. Encoded protein: CASSPTVGEQFF. The V and J genes are TRBV7-9 and TRBJ2-1, with D hard to call. The germline V gene has CDR1 SEHNR and CDR2 FQNEAQ (reference sequence). V lost 6 bases to trimming and J lost 9 bases, with 12 bases between them. There are 12 residues in the CDR3.

This chain connects TRBV15 to TRBJ2-7; the match to TRBD2 covers 9 bases. This CDR3 contains 18 residues. The germline V gene has CDR1 LNHNV and CDR2 YYDKDF (reference sequence). V lost 2 bases and J lost 3; bases outside the gene matches: 14. CDR3 nucleotide sequence: TGTGCCACCAGCAGAATTCGGGGAGCGGGGGGCTTCGGCTACGAGCAGTACTTC. Protein product: CATSRIRGAGGFGYEQYF.

The chain carries TRBV5-4 and TRBJ1-2; D gene uncertain. The CDR3 sequence is 14 residues long. Germline assignment: CDR1 SGHNT and CDR2 YYREEE (reference sequence). V dropped 0 bases and J dropped 2 bases, with 8 bases sitting between them. CDR3 amino acids: CASSLGYGNYGYTF. The CDR3 DNA follows: TGTGCCAGCAGCTTGGGGTACGGGAACTATGGCTACACCTTC.

The V call is TRBV5-6, the J call TRBJ1-2, with D hard to call. V gave up 0 bases and J gave up 7 bases, with 7 bases separating them. The CDR3 is made up of 12 amino acids. Germline V gene sequence: CDR1 SGHDT, CDR2 YYEEEE. This CDR3 is CASSLESVGYTF. CDR3 DNA: TGTGCCAGCAGCTTGGAGTCGGTTGGCTACACCTTC.

V and J are TRBV19 and TRBJ1-1, with D uncertain. The V gene's germline CDR1 is LNHDA and CDR2 SQIVND (reference sequence). The V and J ends lost 2 bases and 1 base respectively, with 14 bases between them. The CDR3 is 16 amino acids. The CDR3 is CASSIISGETNTEAFF. In nucleotides, the CDR3 is TGTGCCAGTAGTATAATTTCCGGGGAAACGAACACTGAAGCTTTCTTT.

This clone was found a few times. The chain has TRBV7-9 and TRBJ1-2, with a tentative D call TRBD1 (5 bases). This CDR3 comprises 15 residues. CDR1 and CDR2 from the germline V gene are SEHNR and FQNEAQ (reference sequence). Trimming removed 5 bases at V and 6 bases at J, with 19 bases between. CDR3 amino acids: CASSDHNQGMDGYTF. Here the CDR3 DNA reads TGTGCCAGCAGCGACCACAATCAGGGTATGGATGGCTACACCTTC.

This rearrangement joins TRBV9 to TRBJ1-5, with a weak D call TRBD1 (6 bases). The V end lost 3 bases, the J end lost 3 bases, and 10 bases lay between the germline ends. From germline, CDR1 is SGDLS and CDR2 YYNGEE. This CDR3 region has 14 residues. The CDR3, as DNA: TGTGCCAGCAGCGCGGACAGCCACAATCAGCCCCAGCATTTT. Protein: CASSADSHNQPQHF.

The V call is TRBV7-8, the J call TRBJ1-1, with a weak D call TRBD1 (6 bases). The germline V and J ends were trimmed by 1 base and 6 bases, with 12 bases remaining between them. In germline, CDR1 is SGHVS, CDR2 FQNEAQ. This CDR3 has 14 residues. The CDR3 loop reads CASSLEGESAEAFF. Written as DNA, the CDR3 is TGTGCCAGCAGCTTAGAGGGGGAATCAGCTGAAGCTTTCTTT.

The V call is TRBV4-2, the J call TRBJ2-1; D is uncertain. Germline V CDR1 and CDR2: LGHNA, YNFKEQ. V shed 0 bases and J shed 4 bases, with 7 bases lying between them. This CDR3 comprises 14 residues. CDR3 nucleotides: TGTGCCAGCAGCCAAGACAACAGTTACAATGAGCAGTTCTTC. Amino acid sequence: CASSQDNSYNEQFF.

The CDR3 region is CASSKSGGRAEAFF. The CDR3, as DNA: TGTGCCAGCAGCAAATCCGGGGGTCGCGCTGAAGCTTTCTTT. The chain joins TRBV27 to TRBJ1-1; perhaps TRBD1 as D (5 bases). CDR3 length: 14 residues. Trimming took off 6 bases at V and 6 bases at J, with 17 bases between the two ends. The germline CDR1 and CDR2 sequences are MNHEY and SMNVEV (reference sequence).

The chain links TRBV18 to TRBJ1-4; D is unresolved. There are 12 residues in the CDR3. Trimming took 3 bases from V and 10 from J, leaving 9 bases between them. Germline assignment: CDR1 KGHSH and CDR2 LQKENI. In nucleotides, the CDR3 is TGTGCCAGCTCACCCGAGGATGGAAAACTGTTTTTT. It translates to CASSPEDGKLFF. Based on the CDR3 plus reference TRBV18 and TRBJ1-4, the full variable domain is NAGVMQNPRHLVRRRGQEARLRCSPMKGHSHVYWYRQLPEEGLKFMVYLQKENIIDESGMPKERFSAEFPKEGPSILRIQQVVRGDSAAYFCASSPEDGKLFFGSGTQLSVL.

The rearrangement joins TRBV30 to TRBJ2-2; D is perhaps TRBD1 (6 bases). Per germline, CDR1 GTSNPN and CDR2 SVGIG (reference sequence). The V gene lost 5 bases and the J gene lost 0 bases, with 7 bases spanning the gap. The CDR3 contains 13 residues. CDR3 DNA sequence: TGTGCCTGGCAGGGGACGAACACCGGGGAGCTGTTTTTT. Translating it yields CAWQGTNTGELFF.

The chain carries TRBV25-1 and TRBJ1-5; D is undetermined. The CDR3 contains 15 residues. Germline V CDR1 and CDR2: MGHDK, SYGVNS. Trimming shortened V by 3 bases and J by 0 bases, and 9 bases separated the two germline ends. CDR3 nucleotides: TGTGCCAGCAGTGAGGTAGGAGATAGCAATCAGCCCCAGCATTTT. Amino acid sequence: CASSEVGDSNQPQHF. The complete variable domain, with remaining parts taken from reference TRBV25-1 and TRBJ1-5, reads EADIYQTPRYLVIGTGKKITLECSQTMGHDKMYWYQQDPGMELHLIHYSYGVNSTEKGDLSSESTVSRIRTEHFPLTLESARPSHTSQYLCASSEVGDSNQPQHFGDGTRLSIL.

This chain uses TRBV27 with TRBJ2-3; D might be TRBD1 (5 bases). CDR3 length: 14 residues. Germline CDR1 and CDR2: MNHEY and SMNVEV (reference sequence). The V and J ends lost 2 bases and 1 base respectively, with 7 bases between them. CDR3 sequence: CASSLVGRTDTQYF. The DNA for the CDR3 is TGTGCCAGCAGTTTAGTGGGGCGCACAGATACGCAGTATTTT.

The chain links TRBV7-9 to TRBJ1-1, with D perhaps matching TRBD1 (6 bases). The CDR3 sequence is 13 residues long. Trimming removed 5 bases from V and 7 bases from J, with 14 bases in between. The germline V gene encodes CDR1 SEHNR and CDR2 FQNEAQ (reference sequence). The CDR3 region has the DNA TGTGCCAGCAGCCCCGGCGGGGGCGGTGAAGCTTTCTTT. Protein: CASSPGGGGEAFF. The variable domain in full, with the rest retrieved from reference TRBV7-9 and TRBJ1-1, is DTGVSQNPRHKITKRGQNVTFRCDPISEHNRLYWYRQTLGQGPEFLTYFQNEAQLEKSRLLSDRFSAERPKGSFSTLEIQRTEQGDSAMYLCASSPGGGGEAFFGQGTRLTVV.